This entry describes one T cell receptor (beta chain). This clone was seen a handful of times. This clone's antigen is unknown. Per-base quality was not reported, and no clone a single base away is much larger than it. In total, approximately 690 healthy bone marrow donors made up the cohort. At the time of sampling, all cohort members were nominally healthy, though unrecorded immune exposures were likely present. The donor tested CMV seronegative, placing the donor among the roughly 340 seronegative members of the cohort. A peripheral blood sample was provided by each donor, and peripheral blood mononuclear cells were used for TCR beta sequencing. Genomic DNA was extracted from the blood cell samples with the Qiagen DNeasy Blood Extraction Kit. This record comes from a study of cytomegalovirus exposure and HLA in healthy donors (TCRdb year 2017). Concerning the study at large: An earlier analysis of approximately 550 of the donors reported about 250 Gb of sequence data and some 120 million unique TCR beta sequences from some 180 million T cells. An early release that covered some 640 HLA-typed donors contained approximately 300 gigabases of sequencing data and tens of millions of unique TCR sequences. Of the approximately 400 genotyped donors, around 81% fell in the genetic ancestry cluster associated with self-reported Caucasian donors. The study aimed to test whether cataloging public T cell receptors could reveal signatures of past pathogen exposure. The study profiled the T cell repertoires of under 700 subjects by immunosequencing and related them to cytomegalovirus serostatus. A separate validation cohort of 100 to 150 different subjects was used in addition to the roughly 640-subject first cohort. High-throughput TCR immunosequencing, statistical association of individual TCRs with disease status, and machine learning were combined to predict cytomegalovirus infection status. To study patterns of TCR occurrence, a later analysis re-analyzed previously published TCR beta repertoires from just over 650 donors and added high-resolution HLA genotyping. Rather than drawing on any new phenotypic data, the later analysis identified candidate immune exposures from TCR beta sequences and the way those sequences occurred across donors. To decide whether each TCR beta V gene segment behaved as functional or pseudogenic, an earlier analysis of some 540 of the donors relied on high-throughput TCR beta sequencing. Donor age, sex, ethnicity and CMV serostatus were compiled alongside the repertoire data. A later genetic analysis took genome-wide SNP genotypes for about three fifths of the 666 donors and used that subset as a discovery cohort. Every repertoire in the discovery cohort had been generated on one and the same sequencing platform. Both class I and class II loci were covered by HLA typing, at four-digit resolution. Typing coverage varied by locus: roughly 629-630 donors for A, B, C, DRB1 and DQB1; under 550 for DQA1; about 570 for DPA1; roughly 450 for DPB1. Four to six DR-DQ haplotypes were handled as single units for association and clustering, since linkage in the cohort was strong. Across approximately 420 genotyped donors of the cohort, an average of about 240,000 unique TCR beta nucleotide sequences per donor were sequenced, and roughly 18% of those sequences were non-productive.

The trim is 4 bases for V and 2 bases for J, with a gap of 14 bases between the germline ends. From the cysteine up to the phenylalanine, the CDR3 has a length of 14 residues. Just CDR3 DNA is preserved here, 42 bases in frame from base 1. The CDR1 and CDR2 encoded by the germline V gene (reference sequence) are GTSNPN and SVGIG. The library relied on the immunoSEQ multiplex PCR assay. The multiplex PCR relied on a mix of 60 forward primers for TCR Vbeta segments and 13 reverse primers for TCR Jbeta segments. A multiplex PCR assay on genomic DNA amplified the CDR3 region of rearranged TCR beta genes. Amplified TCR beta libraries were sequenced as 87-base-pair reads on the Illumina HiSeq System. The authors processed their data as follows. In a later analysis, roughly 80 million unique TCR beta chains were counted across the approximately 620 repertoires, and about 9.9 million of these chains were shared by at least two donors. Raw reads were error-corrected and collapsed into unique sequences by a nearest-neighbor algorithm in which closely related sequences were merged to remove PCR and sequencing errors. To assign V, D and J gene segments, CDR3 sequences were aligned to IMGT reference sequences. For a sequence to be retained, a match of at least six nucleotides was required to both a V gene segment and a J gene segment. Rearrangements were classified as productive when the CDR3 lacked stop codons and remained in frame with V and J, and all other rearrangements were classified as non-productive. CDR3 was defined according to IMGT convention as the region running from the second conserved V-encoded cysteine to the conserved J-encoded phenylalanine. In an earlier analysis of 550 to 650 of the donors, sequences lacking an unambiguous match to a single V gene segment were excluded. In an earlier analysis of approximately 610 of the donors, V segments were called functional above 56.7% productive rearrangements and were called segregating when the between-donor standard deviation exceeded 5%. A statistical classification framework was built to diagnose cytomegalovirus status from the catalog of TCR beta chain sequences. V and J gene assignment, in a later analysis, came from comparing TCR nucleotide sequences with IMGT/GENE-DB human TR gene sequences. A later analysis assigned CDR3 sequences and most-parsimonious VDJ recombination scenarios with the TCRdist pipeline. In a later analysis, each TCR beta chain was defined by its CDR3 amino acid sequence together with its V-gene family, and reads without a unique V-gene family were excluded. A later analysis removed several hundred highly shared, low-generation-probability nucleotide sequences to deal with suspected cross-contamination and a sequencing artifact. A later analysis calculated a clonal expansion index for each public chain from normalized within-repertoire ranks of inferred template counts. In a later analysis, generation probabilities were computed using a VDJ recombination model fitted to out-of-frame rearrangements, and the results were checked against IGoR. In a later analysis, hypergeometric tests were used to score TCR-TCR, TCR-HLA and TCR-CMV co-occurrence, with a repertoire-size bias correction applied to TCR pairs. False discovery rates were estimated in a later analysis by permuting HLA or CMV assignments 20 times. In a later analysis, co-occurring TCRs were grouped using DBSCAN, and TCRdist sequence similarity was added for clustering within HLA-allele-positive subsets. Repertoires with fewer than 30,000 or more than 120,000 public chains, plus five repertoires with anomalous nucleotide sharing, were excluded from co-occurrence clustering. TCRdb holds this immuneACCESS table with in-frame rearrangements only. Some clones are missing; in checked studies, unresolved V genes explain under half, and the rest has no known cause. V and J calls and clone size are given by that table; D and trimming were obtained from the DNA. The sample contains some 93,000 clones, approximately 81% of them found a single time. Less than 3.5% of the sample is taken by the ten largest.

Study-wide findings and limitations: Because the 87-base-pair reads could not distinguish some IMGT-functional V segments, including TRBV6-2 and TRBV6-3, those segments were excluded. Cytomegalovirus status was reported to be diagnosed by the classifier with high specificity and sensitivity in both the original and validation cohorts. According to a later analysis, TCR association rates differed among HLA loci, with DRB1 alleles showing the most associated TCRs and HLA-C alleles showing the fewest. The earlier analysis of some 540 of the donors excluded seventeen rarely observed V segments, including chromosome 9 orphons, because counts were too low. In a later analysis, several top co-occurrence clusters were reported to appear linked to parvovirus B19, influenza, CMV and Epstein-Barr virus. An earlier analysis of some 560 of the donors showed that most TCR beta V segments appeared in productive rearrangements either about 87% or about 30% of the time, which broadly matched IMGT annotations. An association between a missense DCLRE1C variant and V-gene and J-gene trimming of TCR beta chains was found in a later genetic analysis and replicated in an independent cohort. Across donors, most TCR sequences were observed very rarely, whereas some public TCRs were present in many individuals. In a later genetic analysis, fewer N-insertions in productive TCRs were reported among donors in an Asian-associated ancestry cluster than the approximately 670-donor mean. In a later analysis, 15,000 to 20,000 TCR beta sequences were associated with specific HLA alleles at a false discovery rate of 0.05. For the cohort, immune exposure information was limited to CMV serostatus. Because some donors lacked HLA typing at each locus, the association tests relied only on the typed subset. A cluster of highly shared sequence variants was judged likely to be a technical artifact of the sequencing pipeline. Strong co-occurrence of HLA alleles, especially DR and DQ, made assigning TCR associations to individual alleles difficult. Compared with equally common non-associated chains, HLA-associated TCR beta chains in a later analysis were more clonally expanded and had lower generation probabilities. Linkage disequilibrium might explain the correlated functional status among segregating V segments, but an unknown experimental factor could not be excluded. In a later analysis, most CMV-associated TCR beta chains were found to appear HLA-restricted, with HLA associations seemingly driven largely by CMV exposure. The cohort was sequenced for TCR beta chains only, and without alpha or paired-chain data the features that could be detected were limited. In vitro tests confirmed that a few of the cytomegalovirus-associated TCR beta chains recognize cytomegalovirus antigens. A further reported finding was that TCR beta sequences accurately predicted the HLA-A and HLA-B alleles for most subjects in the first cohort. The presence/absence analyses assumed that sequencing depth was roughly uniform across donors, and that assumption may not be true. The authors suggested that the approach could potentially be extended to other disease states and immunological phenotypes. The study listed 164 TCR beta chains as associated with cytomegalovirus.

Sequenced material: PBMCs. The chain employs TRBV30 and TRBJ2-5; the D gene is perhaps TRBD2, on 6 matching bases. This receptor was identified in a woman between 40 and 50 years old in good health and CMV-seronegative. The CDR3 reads CAWKKTSLQETQYF. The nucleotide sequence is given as TGTGCCTGGAAGAAAACTAGCCTTCAAGAGACCCAGTACTTC.